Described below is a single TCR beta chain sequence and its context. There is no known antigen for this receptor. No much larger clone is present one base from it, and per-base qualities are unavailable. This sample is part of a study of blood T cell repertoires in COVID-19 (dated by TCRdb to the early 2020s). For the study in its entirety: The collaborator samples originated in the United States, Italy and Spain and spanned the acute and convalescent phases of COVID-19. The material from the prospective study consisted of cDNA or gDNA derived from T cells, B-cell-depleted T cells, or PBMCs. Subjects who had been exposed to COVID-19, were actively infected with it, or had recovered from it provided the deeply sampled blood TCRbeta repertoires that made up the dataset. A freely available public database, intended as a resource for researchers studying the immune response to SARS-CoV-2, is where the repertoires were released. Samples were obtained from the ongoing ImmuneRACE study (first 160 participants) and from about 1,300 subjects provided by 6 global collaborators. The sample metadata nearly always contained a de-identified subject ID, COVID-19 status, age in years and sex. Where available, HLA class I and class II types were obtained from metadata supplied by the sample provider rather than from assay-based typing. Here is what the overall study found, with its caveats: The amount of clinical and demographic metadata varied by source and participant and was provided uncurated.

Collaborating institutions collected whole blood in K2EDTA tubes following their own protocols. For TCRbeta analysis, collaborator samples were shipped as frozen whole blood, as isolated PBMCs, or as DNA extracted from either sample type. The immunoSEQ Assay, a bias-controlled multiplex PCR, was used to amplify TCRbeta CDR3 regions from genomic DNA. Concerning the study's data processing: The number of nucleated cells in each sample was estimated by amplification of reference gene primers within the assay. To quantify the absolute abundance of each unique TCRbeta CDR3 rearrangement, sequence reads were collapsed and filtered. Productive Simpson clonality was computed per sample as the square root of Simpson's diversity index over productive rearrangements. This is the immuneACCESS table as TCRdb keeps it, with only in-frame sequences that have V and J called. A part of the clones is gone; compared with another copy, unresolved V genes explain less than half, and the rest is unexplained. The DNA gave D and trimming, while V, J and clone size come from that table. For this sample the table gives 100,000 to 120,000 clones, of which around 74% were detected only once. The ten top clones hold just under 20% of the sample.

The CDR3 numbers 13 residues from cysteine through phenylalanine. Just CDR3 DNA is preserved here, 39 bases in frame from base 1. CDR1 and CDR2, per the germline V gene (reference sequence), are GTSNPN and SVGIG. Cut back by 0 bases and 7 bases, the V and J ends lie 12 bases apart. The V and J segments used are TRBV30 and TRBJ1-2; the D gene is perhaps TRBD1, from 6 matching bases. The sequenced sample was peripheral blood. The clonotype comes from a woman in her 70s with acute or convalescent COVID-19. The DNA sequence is TGTGCCTGGAGTGTTGGGGGCGCCTCTGGCTACACCTTC. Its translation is CAWSVGGASGYTF. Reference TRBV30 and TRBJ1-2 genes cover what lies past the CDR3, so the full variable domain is SQTIHQWPATLVQPVGSPLSLECTVEGTSNPNLYWYRQAAGRGLQLLFYSVGIGQISSEVPQNLSASRPQDRQFILSSKKLLLSDSGFYLCAWSVGGASGYTFGSGTRLTVV.